The source of this T cell receptor beta chain is a study of long-term antiretroviral therapy in people with HIV. Study results and limitations: Once patients were on ART, diversity went higher but still fell short of transplant donor controls.

The CDR3 consists of 14 residues. Germline V gene sequence: CDR1 KGHSH, CDR2 LQKENI. V dropped 3 bases and J dropped 6 bases, with 9 bases sitting between them. Comment on this clone: Its matching antigen is unknown.

Assay version v3.0 of immunoSEQ was used, and it was run at survey level. For every sample, sequencing targeted roughly 40,000-55,000 T-cell genomes. Measured with immunoSEQ multiplex PCR; TCRdb has only the in-frame clones, and not every one. This sample has some 24,000 clones, with 81% found just once. PBMC samples from each donor numbered at least one pre-ART and at least two post-ART. The specimen comprised unsorted PBMCs, sampled 4.4 years after starting antiretroviral therapy. This TCR was sampled from a man younger than 40 with HIV. The gene calls are TRBV18 and TRBJ1-6, with D hard to call. The CDR3 spells CASSPGAGNSPLHF. CDR3 in DNA: TGTGCCAGCTCACCGGGCGCGGGTAATTCACCCCTCCACTTT.